This TCR beta chain was captured in a study of blood T cell repertoires in COVID-19. Germline V gives CDR1 KGHSH, CDR2 LQKENI. Trimming left V 2 bases short and J 1 base short, with 9 bases between. This CDR3 is 15 amino acids long. Sequencing was performed with immunoSEQ multiplex PCR; in TCRdb, only in-frame clones are kept and a portion is missing. The data hold roughly 200,000 clones, with about nine tenths observed a single time. Sequenced input: PBMCs or T cells enriched from blood (not recorded which). The sequence derives from a man in his late teens or twenties with acute COVID-19. The V gene is TRBV18, the J gene TRBJ1-5, with D perhaps TRBD1 (6 bases). CDR3 coding DNA: TGTGCCAGCTCACCAGGGGGGGCGAGCAATCAGCCCCAGCATTTT. Its protein is CASSPGGASNQPQHF.